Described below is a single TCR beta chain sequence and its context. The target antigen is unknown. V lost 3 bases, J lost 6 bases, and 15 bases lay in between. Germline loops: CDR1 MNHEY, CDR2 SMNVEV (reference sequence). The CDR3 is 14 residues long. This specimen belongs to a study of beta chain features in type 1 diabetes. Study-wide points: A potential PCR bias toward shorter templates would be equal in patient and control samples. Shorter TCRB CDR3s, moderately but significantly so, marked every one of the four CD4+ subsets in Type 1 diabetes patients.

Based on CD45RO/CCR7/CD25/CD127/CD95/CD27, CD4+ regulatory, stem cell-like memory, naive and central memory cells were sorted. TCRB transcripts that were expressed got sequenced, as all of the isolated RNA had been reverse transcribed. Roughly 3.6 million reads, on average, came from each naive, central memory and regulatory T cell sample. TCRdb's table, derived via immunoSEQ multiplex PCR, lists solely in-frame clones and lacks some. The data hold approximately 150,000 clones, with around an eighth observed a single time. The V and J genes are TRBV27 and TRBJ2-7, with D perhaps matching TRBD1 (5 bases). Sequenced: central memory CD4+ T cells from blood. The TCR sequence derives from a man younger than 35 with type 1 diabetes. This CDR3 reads CASSLRRQDSEQYF. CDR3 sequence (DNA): TGTGCCAGCAGTTTGCGGCGGCAAGACAGCGAGCAGTACTTC.